The 28 T cell receptor beta chains reported below all come from one sample, sequenced in a study of blood T cell repertoires in COVID-19. Libraries were prepared by immunoSEQ multiplex PCR; TCRdb keeps only in-frame clonotypes and omits some of them. The table records approximately 210,000 clones, roughly 79% of them present only once. Sequenced material: PBMCs or T cells enriched from blood (not recorded which). The receptors were gathered from a woman in her 50s with acute COVID-19.

The genes are TRBV5-8 and TRBJ1-5; 7 bases match TRBD1. The CDR3 spans 18 residues. Germline-derived CDR1 and CDR2 are SGHTS and YDEGEE. The V and J ends lost 4 bases and 0 bases, in that order; junction bases with no gene match: 13. The CDR3 DNA reads TGTGCCAGCAGCGCAGGGGACAGCGGCGATTATAGCAATCAGCCCCAGCATTTT. This codes for CASSAGDSGDYSNQPQHF. Full variable domain (missing parts from reference TRBV5-8 and TRBJ1-5): EAGVTQSPTHLIKTRGQQATLRCSPISGHTSVYWYQQALGLGLQFLLWYDEGEERNRGNFPPRFSGRQFPNYSSELNVNALELEDSALYLCASSAGDSGDYSNQPQHFGDGTRLSIL.

CDR3 residues: CASGSIGNTIYF. The CDR3 DNA reads as TGTGCCAGCGGCTCTATCGGAAACACCATATATTTT. V is TRBV7-2 and J is TRBJ1-3; D gene ambiguous. The V end was cut by 8 bases, the J end by 4 bases, with 9 bases between. The CDR3 contains 12 residues. CDR1 and CDR2 (germline): SGHTA, FQGNSA.

V is TRBV11-2 and J is TRBJ1-1; D is ambiguous. CDR1 and CDR2 (germline): SGHAT, FQNNGV. This CDR3 spans 14 amino acids. V was pared by 4 bases and J by 2 bases, with 11 bases between. The CDR3 nucleotides are TGTGCCAGCAGCTGGGCCATGCCTAACACTGAAGCTTTCTTT. It translates to CASSWAMPNTEAFF.

The chain is built from TRBV12-5 and TRBJ1-2; the D gene is possibly TRBD1 (6 bases). Trimming pared 5 bases from V and 8 bases from J, leaving 18 bases between. This CDR3 contains 14 residues. Looked up from germline, CDR1 is LGHNT and CDR2 is FRNRAP. The CDR3 spells CASGPPAGEGGYTF. CDR3 DNA: TGTGCTAGTGGTCCTCCTGCAGGGGAGGGAGGCTACACCTTC.

The rearrangement joins TRBV5-1 to TRBJ2-5; possibly TRBD1 for D (6 bases). The CDR3 is made up of 16 amino acids. Trimming pared 4 bases from V and 2 bases from J, leaving 18 bases between. Germline CDR1 and CDR2: SGHRS and YFSETQ. This chain's CDR3 is CASSPSGQQPQETQYF. The CDR3 coding sequence is TGCGCCAGCAGCCCTTCCGGACAGCAGCCTCAAGAGACCCAGTACTTC.

This sequence joins TRBV7-9 and TRBJ1-6, with unresolved D. This CDR3 comprises 13 residues. Deletions cut 2 bases from V and 5 bases from J, with 4 bases between. Germline V lookup: CDR1 SEHNR, CDR2 FQNEAQ (reference sequence). The CDR3 loop is CASSLQDNSPLHF. The CDR3 DNA sequence: TGTGCCAGCAGCTTACAGGATAATTCACCCCTCCACTTT. The whole variable domain, remainder taken from reference TRBV7-9 and TRBJ1-6, is DTGVSQNPRHKITKRGQNVTFRCDPISEHNRLYWYRQTLGQGPEFLTYFQNEAQLEKSRLLSDRFSAERPKGSFSTLEIQRTEQGDSAMYLCASSLQDNSPLHFGNGTRLTVT.

This CDR3 is CASSKWRGGVNEQFF. CDR3 coding DNA: TGCGCCAGCAGCAAATGGCGGGGGGGCGTTAATGAGCAGTTCTTC. The chain joins TRBV4-3 to TRBJ2-1; TRBD2 matches at 9 bases. Looked up from germline, CDR1 is LGHNA and CDR2 is YSLEER. The CDR3 consists of 15 residues. The V and J ends lost 5 bases and 7 bases, in that order; junction bases with no gene match: 9.

The CDR3 loop is CASSLSRAGVYEQYF. CDR3 sequence (DNA): TGTGCCAGCAGTTTATCGAGGGCAGGGGTATACGAGCAGTACTTC. The rearrangement joins TRBV27 to TRBJ2-7; tentatively, D is TRBD1 (6 bases). This CDR3 has 15 residues. The V gene's germline CDR1 is MNHEY and CDR2 SMNVEV (reference sequence). With 0 bases removed from V and 4 bases from J, the gap between germline ends came to 13 bases.

The chain uses TRBV6-1 and TRBJ1-2; the match to TRBD1 covers 7 bases. After removal of 3 bases from V and 8 bases from J, the junction contained 12 bases not matched to a gene. This CDR3 contains 15 residues. Germline-derived CDR1 and CDR2 are MNHNS and SASEGT. CDR3 DNA sequence: TGTGCCAGCAGTGAGTTGATACAGGGGAATCGCGGCTACACCTTC. Translating it yields CASSELIQGNRGYTF.

The chain links TRBV2 to TRBJ1-5; 7 nucleotides line up with TRBD1. CDR1 and CDR2 from the germline V gene are SNHLY and FYNNEI. J lost 6 bases, V lost 7 bases, and 12 bases had no gene match. The CDR3 length is 15 residues. For the CDR3, the DNA is TGTGCCAGCAAGGACAGGCCAGGGTACGGTCAGCCCCAGCATTTT. Translated, it gives CASKDRPGYGQPQHF.

The chain links TRBV9 to TRBJ2-5; no clear D gene. The germline gives CDR1 SGDLS, CDR2 YYNGEE. The V and J ends lost 4 bases and 5 bases respectively, with 18 bases between them. The CDR3 consists of 15 residues. CDR3 nucleotides: TGTGCCAGCAGCCCGGGTCAGTACCCCACCGAGACCCAGTACTTC. The encoded protein is CASSPGQYPTETQYF. The full variable domain, rest sourced from reference TRBV9 and TRBJ2-5, is DSGVTQTPKHLITATGQRVTLRCSPRSGDLSVYWYQQSLDQGLQFLIQYYNGEERAKGNILERFSAQQFPDLHSELNLSSLELGDSALYFCASSPGQYPTETQYFGPGTRLLVL.

V usage is TRBV4-1 and J usage is TRBJ2-4; D perhaps matches TRBD1 (6 bases). Germline lookup yields CDR1 MGHRA and CDR2 YSYEKL. Trimming pared 4 bases from V and 8 bases from J, leaving 18 bases between. There are 15 residues in the CDR3. CDR3 sequence (DNA): TGCGCCAGCAGCCGAACGGGACAAATAAGGGACATTCAGTACTTC. Translated, it gives CASSRTGQIRDIQYF.

The chain has TRBV11-1 and TRBJ2-5; D is undetermined. V lost 5 bases, J lost 2 bases, and 15 bases lay in between. Germline lookup yields CDR1 SGHAT and CDR2 FQDESV (reference sequence). This CDR3 comprises 15 residues. The CDR3 sequence: CASSPIGQIQETQYF. Written as DNA, the CDR3 is TGTGCCAGCAGCCCGATTGGGCAAATACAAGAGACCCAGTACTTC.

The rearrangement uses TRBV27 and TRBJ2-1; the match to TRBD2 covers 14 bases. The CDR3 has 15 residues. Germline assignment: CDR1 MNHEY and CDR2 SMNVEV (reference sequence). Germline trimming cut 10 bases from V and 6 bases from J; bases unmatched to any gene: 8. CDR3: CATESGTSGSNEQFF. The CDR3 DNA reads as TGTGCCACCGAGTCAGGGACTAGCGGGAGCAATGAGCAGTTCTTC.

This clone was seen a few times. This chain uses TRBV7-2 with TRBJ2-7, with D perhaps matching TRBD2 (6 bases). The CDR3 is 15 residues long. The V and J ends lost 5 bases and 3 bases respectively, with 17 bases between them. Germline assignment: CDR1 SGHTA and CDR2 FQGNSA. CDR3 sequence reads: CASSMTGTYNYEQYF. CDR3 DNA: TGTGCCAGCAGCATGACCGGGACTTATAACTACGAGCAGTACTTC.

The chain joins TRBV4-3 to TRBJ2-3; 9 bases are a match to TRBD2. CDR1 and CDR2 from the germline V gene are LGHNA and YSLEER. Trimming at V came to 1 base and at J to 2 bases, leaving 7 bases not matched to a gene. The CDR3 covers 17 residues. The CDR3 DNA follows: TGCGCCAGCAGCCAAGCCGCGGCGGGGGGGTACACAGATACGCAGTATTTT. Its protein is CASSQAAAGGYTDTQYF.

This chain connects TRBV6-5 to TRBJ2-6, with TRBD2 identical over 7 bases. The CDR3 sequence is 13 residues long. Germline V lookup: CDR1 MNHEY, CDR2 SVGAGI. V was pared by 8 bases and J by 2 bases, with 0 bases of the junction left unmatched. The CDR3 is CASGGAGANVLTF. The DNA of the CDR3 is TGTGCCAGCGGGGGGGCTGGGGCCAACGTCCTGACTTTC.

The chain has TRBV6-2 or TRBV6-3 and TRBJ2-7, with D perhaps matching TRBD2 (5 bases). CDR1 and CDR2 from the germline V gene are MNHEY and SVGEGT. The V end was cut by 6 bases, the J end by 2 bases, with 14 bases between. This CDR3 has 14 residues. CDR3 region: CASSPPGIPYEQYF. DNA for the CDR3: TGTGCCAGCAGCCCGCCCGGGATTCCCTACGAGCAGTACTTC.

This clone was detected a few times. The CDR3 nucleotides are TGTGCCAGCAGTGGGACTGCCTATAATTCACCCCTCCACTTT. This encodes CASSGTAYNSPLHF. The chain links TRBV28 to TRBJ1-6; tentatively, D is TRBD1 (5 bases). Germline V gene lookup returns CDR1 MDHEN and CDR2 SYDVKM. There are 14 residues in the CDR3. V was shortened by 5 bases and J by 2 bases, with 7 bases between the two germline ends.

This chain connects TRBV6-6 to TRBJ2-3; tentatively, D is TRBD1 (5 bases). Germline CDR1 is MNHNY and CDR2 is SVGAGI (reference sequence). CDR3 length: 16 amino acids. Between the trimmed V and J ends, which lost 0 bases and 4 bases, there was a span of 14 bases. The CDR3 protein is CASSYSQGVGADTQYF. For the CDR3, the DNA is TGTGCCAGCAGTTACTCCCAGGGTGTTGGTGCAGATACGCAGTATTTT.

The V call is TRBV28, the J call TRBJ2-1; 9 bases align to TRBD2. In germline, CDR1 is MDHEN, CDR2 SYDVKM. The CDR3 sequence is 15 residues long. J gave up 4 bases and V 6 bases, and 7 bases lay outside the gene matches. Here the CDR3 reads CASRYSGGFYNEQFF. In nucleotides, the CDR3 is TGTGCCAGCAGGTATAGCGGGGGTTTTTACAATGAGCAGTTCTTC.

This chain uses TRBV7-9 with TRBJ1-5, with 8 nucleotides matching TRBD1. CDR1 and CDR2 from the germline V gene are SEHNR and FQNEAQ (reference sequence). The CDR3 loop spans 15 amino acids. V was clipped by 3 bases and J by 2 bases; unmatched bases: 3. This CDR3 is CASSLTGERNQPQHF. In DNA form, the CDR3 reads TGTGCCAGCAGCTTGACAGGGGAGCGCAATCAGCCCCAGCATTTT.

The chain recombines TRBV6-6 with TRBJ2-1; the D gene is possibly TRBD2 (6 bases). The ends were cut back, 0 bases at V and 6 bases at J, with 15 bases in the middle. This CDR3 has 16 amino acids. CDR1 and CDR2 (germline): MNHNY, SVGAGI (reference sequence). CDR3 sequence (DNA): TGTGCCAGCAGTTACTCGTCGGGGCAGGGAGGCAATGAGCAGTTCTTC. Protein sequence: CASSYSSGQGGNEQFF.

This chain uses TRBV10-3 with TRBJ1-5; TRBD1 agrees at 8 bases. Germline V gives CDR1 ENHRY, CDR2 SYGVKD. The J segment lost 2 bases and the V segment lost 6 bases, leaving 3 bases of the junction unmatched. The CDR3 length is 14 residues. In nucleotides, the CDR3 is TGTGCCATCAGCCCACAGGGGGGCAATCAGCCCCAGCATTTT. Encoded protein: CAISPQGGNQPQHF.

The chain employs TRBV28 and TRBJ1-1, with 7 bases lining up with TRBD1. J gave up 10 bases and V 8 bases, and 16 bases lay outside the gene matches. CDR1 and CDR2 from the germline V gene are MDHEN and SYDVKM. The CDR3 is 14 residues long. The CDR3 region is CASYNGNGGQRAFF. CDR3 coding DNA: TGTGCCAGCTACAATGGGAATGGGGGACAGAGAGCTTTCTTT.

The CDR3 here is CASSRVGQGQETQYF. The DNA for the CDR3 is TGTGCCAGCAGCCGGGTTGGACAGGGGCAAGAGACCCAGTACTTC. The rearrangement links TRBV11-2 to TRBJ2-5, with 9 bases lining up with TRBD1. Germline V gene lookup returns CDR1 SGHAT and CDR2 FQNNGV. Trimming removed 5 bases from V and 2 bases from J; junction bases left unmatched: 6. The CDR3 is made up of 15 amino acids.

This rearrangement joins TRBV7-7 to TRBJ2-1; 15 nucleotides line up with TRBD2. The CDR3 contains 16 residues. The germline V gene has CDR1 SSHAT and CDR2 FNYEAQ (reference sequence). Germline trimming cut 3 bases from V and 8 bases from J; bases unmatched to any gene: 5. The CDR3 sequence: CASSFGLAGGGDEQFF. In nucleotides, the CDR3 is TGTGCCAGCAGCTTCGGACTAGCGGGAGGGGGCGATGAGCAGTTCTTC. Full variable domain (outside the CDR3, taken from reference TRBV7-7 and TRBJ2-1): GAGVSQSPRYKVTKRGQDVTLRCDPISSHATLYWYQQALGQGPEFLTYFNYEAQPDKSGLPSDRFSAERPEGSISTLTIQRTEQRDSAMYRCASSFGLAGGGDEQFFGPGTRLTVL.

The J gene is TRBJ1-5, the V gene TRBV6-2 or TRBV6-3; 9 bases match TRBD1. V dropped 3 bases and J dropped 6; count of bases not matched to a gene: 12. The CDR3 has 17 residues. Germline loops: CDR1 MNHEY, CDR2 SVGEGT. CDR3 loop: CASSYSGTGFFVQPQHF. The CDR3 nucleotides read TGTGCCAGCAGTTATTCCGGGACAGGGTTTTTTGTTCAGCCCCAGCATTTT.